Presented here are 18 T cell receptor beta chains from one specimen sequenced in a study of blood T cell repertoires in COVID-19. Libraries were prepared by immunoSEQ multiplex PCR; TCRdb keeps only in-frame clonotypes and omits some of them. The table has some 62,000 clones, around 91% seen once. The sequenced material came from peripheral blood. The receptors shown here come from a woman aged 55-70 years with COVID-19, enrolled during active disease.

Only one count was recorded for this clone. The rearrangement links TRBV27 to TRBJ2-5; D is perhaps TRBD2 (5 bases). V was shortened by 6 bases and J by 4 bases, with 12 bases between the two germline ends. This CDR3 region has 13 residues. Germline V gene sequence: CDR1 MNHEY, CDR2 SMNVEV (reference sequence). This chain's CDR3 is CASRRARAETQYF. In nucleotides, the CDR3 is TGTGCCAGCAGGAGGGCCCGGGCAGAGACCCAGTACTTC.

This clone occurred once. The chain uses TRBV4-3 and TRBJ2-1; D is ambiguous. V lost 0 bases to trimming and J lost 0 bases, with 9 bases between them. Looked up from germline, CDR1 is LGHNA and CDR2 is YSLEER. The CDR3 totals 16 residues. Here the CDR3 reads CASSQDSLSSYNEQFF. The CDR3 DNA sequence: TGCGCCAGCAGCCAAGATTCACTGAGCTCCTACAATGAGCAGTTCTTC.

The genes are TRBV11-3 and TRBJ1-1; D ambiguous. Germline CDR1 SGHNT, CDR2 YENEEA. The CDR3 has 13 amino acids. Trimming left V 5 bases short and J 2 bases short, with 9 bases between. The CDR3 is CASSPGPNTEAFF. CDR3 sequence (DNA): TGTGCCAGCAGCCCAGGCCCTAACACTGAAGCTTTCTTT.

This rearrangement joins TRBV19 to TRBJ1-1; D uncertain. The CDR3 runs 13 residues. The V and J ends lost 4 bases and 0 bases respectively, with 6 bases between them. From germline, CDR1 is LNHDA and CDR2 SQIVND (reference sequence). The CDR3 sequence: CASSNEMNTEAFF. As DNA, the CDR3 is TGTGCCAGTAGTAATGAGATGAACACTGAAGCTTTCTTT.

This sequence joins TRBV10-1 and TRBJ2-7, with a possible D match to TRBD2 (6 bases). Trimming left V 4 bases short and J 2 bases short, with 9 bases between. Germline-derived CDR1 and CDR2 are WNHNN and SYGVQD (reference sequence). The CDR3 runs to 13 residues. The CDR3 nucleotides are TGCGCCAGCAGTGGGGACTCTACCTACGAGCAGTACTTC. It yields the protein CASSGDSTYEQYF.

This sequence joins TRBV24-1 and TRBJ1-2, with TRBD1 as a possible D gene (6 bases). Germline lookup yields CDR1 KGHDR and CDR2 SFDVKD. With 1 base removed from V and 7 bases from J, the gap between germline ends came to 9 bases. This CDR3 spans 13 amino acids. Here the CDR3 reads CATSDFTGSGYTF. The CDR3 DNA follows: TGTGCCACCAGTGATTTTACAGGGTCTGGCTACACCTTC.

The chain joins TRBV27 to TRBJ1-1; D might be TRBD1 (5 bases). Per the germline V gene, CDR1 is MNHEY and CDR2 is SMNVEV (reference sequence). Deletions cut 1 base from V and 0 bases from J, with 9 bases between. The CDR3 spans 15 residues. The CDR3 DNA follows: TGTGCCAGCAGTTTATGGGGGGGAATGAACACTGAAGCTTTCTTT. It codes for CASSLWGGMNTEAFF.

The chain joins TRBV30 to TRBJ1-5, with TRBD1 matching over 11 bases. The CDR3 has 16 amino acids. The junction had 5 bases not matched to a gene; V was cut back by 3 bases and J by 1 base. Per the germline V gene, CDR1 is GTSNPN and CDR2 is SVGIG (reference sequence). In DNA form, the CDR3 reads TGTGCCTGGAGGGGACAGGGGGTCGTGAGCAATCAGCCCCAGCATTTT. Its protein is CAWRGQGVVSNQPQHF.

This clone showed up just a few times. The genes are TRBV30 and TRBJ1-6; 7 bases map to TRBD1. This CDR3 region has 16 residues. V lost 4 bases, J lost 4 bases, and 10 bases stayed unmatched. The germline CDR1 and CDR2 sequences are GTSNPN and SVGIG (reference sequence). In DNA, the CDR3 is TGTGCCTGGACGACAGGGCAGGCCACTTATAATTCACCCCTCCACTTT. Protein product: CAWTTGQATYNSPLHF.

V and J are TRBV11-2 and TRBJ2-7; 7 bases map to TRBD1. Germline CDR1 SGHAT, CDR2 FQNNGV. The CDR3 length is 14 residues. With V trimmed by 1 base and J by 7 bases, 7 bases remained unmatched. The CDR3 region is CASSLGQGLGEQYF. The CDR3 DNA is TGTGCCAGCAGCTTAGGACAGGGCCTCGGGGAGCAGTACTTC.

The chain joins TRBV7-6 to TRBJ2-6; maybe TRBD2 (5 bases). Germline V CDR1 and CDR2: SGHVS, FNYEAQ. V was clipped by 0 bases and J by 2 bases, with 8 bases between them. The CDR3 sequence is 16 residues long. CDR3 in amino acids: CASSLARGAGANVLTF. In DNA, the CDR3 is TGTGCCAGCAGCTTAGCCCGGGGAGCTGGGGCCAACGTCCTGACTTTC.

The rearrangement uses TRBV14 and TRBJ2-1; 11 nucleotides agree with TRBD2. V lost 0 bases and J lost 8; bases outside the gene matches: 3. Germline values: CDR1 SGHDN, CDR2 FVKESK. This CDR3 has 15 amino acids. The CDR3 nucleotides are TGTGCCAGCAGCCAAGAAGTACTAGCGGGAGATGAGCAGTTCTTC. Encoded protein: CASSQEVLAGDEQFF.

This chain joins TRBV7-2 and TRBJ2-3, with 9 bases lining up with TRBD2. Germline values: CDR1 SGHTA, CDR2 FQGNSA. The ends lost 5 bases at V and 4 bases at J; junction bases unmatched: 4. The CDR3 loop spans 14 amino acids. CDR3 protein: CASSGAGGPDTQYF. The CDR3 region has the DNA TGTGCCAGCAGCGGGGCGGGAGGGCCAGATACGCAGTATTTT.

For this clone: The sample has other DNA sequences that encode this CDR3 too. V usage is TRBV18 and J usage is TRBJ1-2; possible D gene TRBD1, 5 bases. Germline V CDR1 and CDR2: KGHSH, LQKENI. The CDR3 is 13 residues long. Trimming pared 4 bases from V and 2 bases from J, leaving 8 bases between. CDR3 sequence (DNA): TGTGCCAGCTCACGACGACAGAACTATGGCTACACCTTC. Translated: CASSRRQNYGYTF.

V gene TRBV19 combines with J gene TRBJ1-2; no definite D call. CDR1 LNHDA and CDR2 SQIVND come from the germline V gene (reference sequence). The CDR3 sequence is 13 residues long. The V end lost 3 bases, the J end lost 2 bases, and 7 bases lay between the germline ends. The CDR3: CASSMAGNYGYTF. The CDR3 DNA reads TGTGCCAGTAGTATGGCGGGGAACTATGGCTACACCTTC.

About this clone itself: In the same sample, other DNA sequences code for this CDR3. J is TRBJ2-5 and V is TRBV6-5; tentatively, D is TRBD2 (5 bases). Germline CDR1 reads MNHEY; CDR2 reads SVGAGI. V gave up 8 bases and J gave up 2 bases, with 9 bases separating them. This CDR3 region has 12 residues. DNA for the CDR3: TGTGCCAGCTCACGGGGTCAAGAGACCCAGTACTTC. It codes for CASSRGQETQYF.

The gene calls are TRBV30 and TRBJ2-2; D may be TRBD1 (5 bases). From germline, CDR1 is GTSNPN and CDR2 SVGIG (reference sequence). V was cut by 0 bases and J by 7 bases, with 9 bases left in between. There are 13 residues in the CDR3. CDR3 residues: CAWSVDRGGELFF. The DNA of the CDR3 is TGTGCCTGGAGTGTAGACAGAGGCGGGGAGCTGTTTTTT.

The chain links TRBV7-9 to TRBJ2-1; D is perhaps TRBD2 (6 bases). The length of the CDR3 is 12 residues. The V gene lost 1 base and the J gene lost 14 bases, with 12 bases spanning the gap. Per germline, CDR1 SEHNR and CDR2 FQNEAQ (reference sequence). CDR3 DNA sequence: TGTGCCAGCAGCTTAGTTTTCAGGGAGGAGTTCTTC. Translation: CASSLVFREEFF.